Reported below is one T cell receptor (beta chain). cDNA serving as the sequencing template came from extracted, reverse transcribed RNA. Assay used: immunoSEQ multiplex PCR; TCRdb lists only in-frame clones, some missing. The sample has some 240,000 clones, around 62% seen once; the top ten hold just over 0.45%. This entry comes from a study of CD8+ T cells in alopecia areata. Germline V gives CDR1 MNHNS, CDR2 SASEGT. V dropped 6 bases and J dropped 5 bases, with 10 bases sitting between them. The CDR3 totals 12 residues. Specimen: CD4+ T cells sorted from blood, collected at week 0. The rearrangement links TRBV6-1 to TRBJ2-5; perhaps TRBD2 as D (6 bases). The receptor's source is a human donor with alopecia areata. CDR3: CASRGTRETQYF. The CDR3 region has the DNA TGTGCCAGCAGGGGGACTCGGGAGACCCAGTACTTC.